Shown below are 30 T cell receptor beta chains from a single sample sequenced in a study of blood T cell repertoires in COVID-19. TCRdb's copy holds only in-frame clones and misses some; the assay was immunoSEQ multiplex PCR. This repertoire shows roughly 300,000 clones, over 75% found once; its top ten account for 7.8%. The sample was peripheral blood. All receptors derive from a woman aged 45-65 years who had recovered from COVID-19.

The rearrangement uses TRBV27 and TRBJ1-4, with 8 bases fitting TRBD1. Per the germline V gene, CDR1 is MNHEY and CDR2 is SMNVEV (reference sequence). With V trimmed by 3 bases and J by 8 bases, 5 bases remained unmatched. This CDR3 spans 14 amino acids. CDR3 nucleotides: TGTGCCAGCAGTTTCGGCAGGGGGCTCGAAAAACTGTTTTTT. It codes for CASSFGRGLEKLFF.

The V call is TRBV4-2, the J call TRBJ2-7; maybe TRBD2 (6 bases). Germline V gives CDR1 LGHNA, CDR2 YNFKEQ. The CDR3 extends over 14 amino acids. Trimming pared 0 bases from V and 4 bases from J, leaving 10 bases between. CDR3 loop: CASSQDPGGYEQYF. For the CDR3, the DNA is TGTGCCAGCAGCCAAGACCCCGGAGGGTACGAGCAGTACTTC.

The chain combines TRBV19 with TRBJ1-1; D is uncertain. Germline V gene lookup returns CDR1 LNHDA and CDR2 SQIVND (reference sequence). The CDR3 is made up of 12 amino acids. V gave up 7 bases and J gave up 5 bases, with 11 bases separating them. Here the CDR3 DNA reads TGTGCCAGTACCAAGACTTGGACTGAAGCTTTCTTT. As protein: CASTKTWTEAFF.

The rearrangement links TRBV19 to TRBJ1-2, with TRBD1 matching 9 bases. In germline, CDR1 is LNHDA, CDR2 SQIVND (reference sequence). The J segment lost 8 bases and the V segment lost 6 bases, leaving 10 bases of the junction unmatched. CDR3 length: 14 residues. The CDR3 is CASSTGQGRVGYTF. The CDR3 DNA reads as TGTGCCAGTAGCACTGGACAGGGGCGCGTGGGCTACACCTTC. Drawing the rest from reference TRBV19 and TRBJ1-2, the complete variable domain is DGGITQSPKYLFRKEGQNVTLSCEQNLNHDAMYWYRQDPGQGLRLIYYSQIVNDFQKGDIAEGYSVSREKKESFPLTVTSAQKNPTAFYLCASSTGQGRVGYTFGSGTRLTVV.

The CDR3 sequence is CASRQRPSGGIKFF. CDR3 bases: TGTGCCAGCAGGCAAAGACCAAGCGGGGGGATCAAGTTCTTC. V usage is TRBV6-6 and J usage is TRBJ2-1, with 9 bases lining up with TRBD2. In germline, CDR1 is MNHNY, CDR2 SVGAGI (reference sequence). CDR3 length: 14 amino acids. J gave up 14 bases and V 6 bases, and 14 bases lay outside the gene matches.

The chain carries TRBV5-6 and TRBJ2-1; D not certain. The length of the CDR3 is 14 residues. V was shortened by 1 base and J by 0 bases, with 5 bases between the two germline ends. Germline V gene data show CDR1 as SGHDT and CDR2 as YYEEEE. This chain's CDR3 is CASSLLSSYNEQFF. CDR3 nucleotide sequence: TGTGCCAGCAGCTTGCTGAGCTCCTACAATGAGCAGTTCTTC.

The chain recombines TRBV5-1 with TRBJ2-7, with a weak D call TRBD1 (6 bases). From germline, CDR1 is SGHRS and CDR2 YFSETQ. Trimming shortened V by 7 bases and J by 5 bases, and 19 bases separated the two germline ends. The CDR3 extends over 14 amino acids. The CDR3 protein is CASSQTTGTHEQYF. The CDR3, as DNA: TGCGCCAGCTCCCAGACCACAGGGACCCACGAGCAGTACTTC.

This sequence joins TRBV5-4 and TRBJ2-2; possible D gene TRBD1, 6 bases. This CDR3 has 15 residues. V lost 4 bases and J 4 bases, leaving 14 bases between the germline ends. Germline values: CDR1 SGHNT, CDR2 YYREEE (reference sequence). The CDR3 reads CASSTEQGATGELFF. In DNA, the CDR3 is TGTGCCAGCAGCACTGAACAGGGAGCCACCGGGGAGCTGTTTTTT.

In regard to this clone: The same CDR3 can be traced to other DNA sequences in this sample. The genes are TRBV7-2 and TRBJ1-1; D not certain. The CDR3 is 13 residues long. The ends were cut back, 2 bases at V and 0 bases at J, with 4 bases in the middle. Germline CDR1 is SGHTA and CDR2 is FQGNSA. The CDR3 DNA reads as TGTGCCAGCAGCTTACCGGTGAACACTGAAGCTTTCTTT. This gives the protein CASSLPVNTEAFF.

This sequence joins TRBV27 and TRBJ2-7; 7 bases agree with TRBD2. Germline values: CDR1 MNHEY, CDR2 SMNVEV (reference sequence). CDR3 length: 15 amino acids. The V gene end was trimmed by 5 bases and the J gene end by 0 bases; junction bases not matched to a gene: 7. Here the CDR3 DNA reads TGTGCCAGCAGTCCCTCGCTAGCGGTCTCCTACGAGCAGTACTTC. Translated: CASSPSLAVSYEQYF.

This clone was seen only a few times. This chain joins TRBV2 and TRBJ2-7; weak D call: TRBD1 (6 bases). V was trimmed by 3 bases and J by 4 bases, leaving 16 bases between them. The germline CDR1 and CDR2 sequences are SNHLY and FYNNEI. CDR3 length: 15 residues. The CDR3 region is CASSDQAGAEYEQYF. The CDR3 DNA sequence: TGTGCCAGCAGTGACCAGGCAGGGGCGGAGTACGAGCAGTACTTC. The variable domain in full, with the rest retrieved from reference TRBV2 and TRBJ2-7, is EPEVTQTPSHQVTQMGQEVILRCVPISNHLYFYWYRQILGQKVEFLVSFYNNEISEKSEIFDDQFSVERPDGSNFTLKIRSTKLEDSAMYFCASSDQAGAEYEQYFGPGTRLTVT.

This chain joins TRBV6-2 or TRBV6-3 and TRBJ2-3, with 9 positions matching TRBD2. The CDR3 is 19 residues long. Trimming at V came to 0 bases and at J to 1 base, leaving 11 bases not matched to a gene. Germline values: CDR1 MNHEY, CDR2 SVGEGT. CDR3 sequence: CASSYSITGLAGRTDTQYF. The CDR3 coding sequence is TGTGCCAGCAGTTACTCGATTACGGGCCTAGCGGGGCGCACAGATACGCAGTATTTT.

The chain is built from TRBV24-1 and TRBJ2-7, with a weak D call TRBD1 (5 bases). The germline V gene encodes CDR1 KGHDR and CDR2 SFDVKD. The CDR3 has 17 amino acids. V shed 0 bases and J shed 5 bases, with 19 bases lying between them. The CDR3 nucleotides read TGTGCCACCAGTGATTTGAGTGCAGGGCTAGAAGTAGACGAGCAGTACTTC. The encoded protein is CATSDLSAGLEVDEQYF.

The chain uses TRBV5-1 and TRBJ1-2; D not certain. Germline-derived CDR1 and CDR2 are SGHRS and YFSETQ. This CDR3 is 13 amino acids long. V lost 0 bases to trimming and J lost 3 bases, with 6 bases between them. The CDR3 coding sequence is TGCGCCAGCAGCTTGGTTACAGACTATGGCTACACCTTC. Protein: CASSLVTDYGYTF.

The chain combines TRBV5-4 with TRBJ1-1, with 8 nucleotides matching TRBD1. In germline, CDR1 is SGHNT, CDR2 YYREEE (reference sequence). There are 15 residues in the CDR3. V was clipped by 4 bases and J by 0 bases; unmatched bases: 5. The CDR3 reads CASSGSGGLNTEAFF. The DNA for the CDR3 is TGTGCCAGCAGCGGATCAGGGGGCTTGAACACTGAAGCTTTCTTT.

This chain uses TRBV15 with TRBJ1-2; 7 bases fit TRBD1. The germline gives CDR1 LNHNV, CDR2 YYDKDF (reference sequence). CDR3 length: 20 residues. V was pared by 3 bases and J by 4 bases, with 23 bases of the junction left unmatched. DNA for the CDR3: TGTGCCACCAGCAGGATGACAGGGTTGAATGGTATCCTCCTAGGCTATGGCTACACCTTC. Its translation is CATSRMTGLNGILLGYGYTF.

The chain combines TRBV6-5 with TRBJ2-1; 8 bases match TRBD2. J was trimmed by 2 bases and V by 6 bases; bases with no gene match: 0. Germline loops: CDR1 MNHEY, CDR2 SVGAGI. CDR3 length: 13 amino acids. The CDR3 protein is CASSGGAYNEQFF. In nucleotides, the CDR3 is TGTGCCAGCAGCGGGGGGGCCTACAATGAGCAGTTCTTC.

The chain is built from TRBV27 and TRBJ1-1; 8 bases agree with TRBD1. J lost 11 bases, V lost 3 bases, and 5 bases had no gene match. Germline V gene sequence: CDR1 MNHEY, CDR2 SMNVEV (reference sequence). This CDR3 spans 12 amino acids. Here the CDR3 reads CASSFPGQAAFF. As DNA, the CDR3 is TGTGCCAGCAGTTTCCCGGGACAGGCGGCTTTCTTT.

CDR3 bases: TGTGCCAGCAGCTTGGTGCAGGGCTACGAGCAGTACTTC. It codes for CASSLVQGYEQYF. The chain has TRBV5-5 and TRBJ2-7, with D maybe TRBD1 (5 bases). CDR3 length: 13 amino acids. V lost 0 bases and J 3 bases, leaving 7 bases between the germline ends. Germline assignment: CDR1 SGHKS and CDR2 YYEKEE (reference sequence).

The chain carries TRBV3-1 (or the pseudogene TRBV3-2) and TRBJ1-2; 8 bases match TRBD1. Trimming at V came to 1 base and at J to 2 bases, leaving 3 bases not matched to a gene. Germline CDR1 and CDR2: LGHDT and YNNKEL (reference sequence). The CDR3 has 15 amino acids. CDR3 bases: TGTGCCAGCAGCCAAGGGGGACAGGCAAACTATGGCTACACCTTC. Residues: CASSQGGQANYGYTF.

The chain carries TRBV6-5 and TRBJ2-5, with 8 bases identical to TRBD1. The CDR3 spans 15 residues. Germline V gene lookup returns CDR1 MNHEY and CDR2 SVGAGI. The trim removed 2 bases at V and 4 bases at J, leaving 6 bases unmatched. CDR3 coding DNA: TGTGCCAGCAGTTACGCCGGGACAGGTAGAGAGACCCAGTACTTC. It codes for CASSYAGTGRETQYF.

This sequence joins TRBV7-2 and TRBJ1-1; TRBD1 might be the D (5 bases). The CDR3 contains 15 residues. V lost 1 base and J lost 7, with 16 bases in between. Germline CDR1 reads SGHTA; CDR2 reads FQGNSA. The CDR3 sequence: CASSLGPGGRNEAFF. The CDR3 DNA sequence: TGTGCCAGCAGCTTAGGCCCCGGGGGTCGGAATGAAGCTTTCTTT. Filled out from reference TRBV7-2 and TRBJ1-1, the complete variable domain reads GAGVSQSPSNKVTEKGKDVELRCDPISGHTALYWYRQSLGQGLEFLIYFQGNSAPDKSGLPSDRFSAERTGGSVSTLTIQRTQQEDSAVYLCASSLGPGGRNEAFFGQGTRLTVV.

The CDR3 region has the DNA TGTGCCAGCAGCTTAGGGTTTTGGGAAGGGGAATCCTACGAGCAGTACTTC. Amino acid sequence: CASSLGFWEGESYEQYF. The genes are TRBV11-2 and TRBJ2-7; D is perhaps TRBD1 (5 bases). CDR1 SGHAT and CDR2 FQNNGV come from the germline V gene. The V end lost 1 base, the J end lost 1 base, and 17 bases lay between the germline ends. The CDR3 spans 17 residues.

This chain uses TRBV6-2 or TRBV6-3 with TRBJ2-1; TRBD2 matches 8 bases. The CDR3 length is 14 residues. Per germline, CDR1 MNHEY and CDR2 SVGEGT. V shed 2 bases and J 7 bases; nucleotides not matched to a gene: 4. The DNA for the CDR3 is TGTGCCAGCAGTTACCCGAGACTAGCGAATGAGCAGTTCTTC. Translating gives CASSYPRLANEQFF.

In its sample, this clone was seen once. The J gene is TRBJ2-1, the V gene TRBV29-1; 7 positions match TRBD2. There are 13 residues in the CDR3. CDR1 is SQVTM and CDR2 is ANQGSEA in the germline V gene. V gave up 5 bases and J gave up 6 bases; unmatched junction bases: 7. The CDR3 reads CSVQGLVGNEQFF. In DNA form, the CDR3 reads TGCAGCGTTCAAGGACTAGTCGGCAATGAGCAGTTCTTC.

V is TRBV2 and J is TRBJ2-1; D unresolved. CDR1 and CDR2 (germline): SNHLY, FYNNEI. V lost 0 bases and J 7 bases, leaving 16 bases between the germline ends. The CDR3 sequence is 16 residues long. Here the CDR3 DNA reads TGTGCCAGCAGTGAAGCGCTTCTGGGCTACATTAATGAGCAGTTCTTC. This gives the protein CASSEALLGYINEQFF.

This clone has just one count. The chain combines TRBV12-5 with TRBJ2-3; TRBD2 aligns across 11 bases. Trimming cost V 1 base and J 6 bases; bases outside gene matches: 3. Germline assignment: CDR1 LGHNT and CDR2 FRNRAP. The CDR3 covers 15 residues. This CDR3 reads CASGLDLAGGDTQYF. The CDR3 DNA is TGTGCTAGTGGTTTGGACCTAGCGGGGGGTGATACGCAGTATTTT.

The count of this clone is one. The rearrangement uses TRBV4-1 and TRBJ1-5; no firm D call. V gave up 2 bases and J gave up 0 bases, with 14 bases separating them. The germline V gene encodes CDR1 MGHRA and CDR2 YSYEKL. This CDR3 has 17 amino acids. CDR3 coding DNA: TGCGCCAGCAGCCAATCCTCTTCCGTTTATAGCAATCAGCCCCAGCATTTT. Translating it yields CASSQSSSVYSNQPQHF.

The chain joins TRBV10-2 to TRBJ1-6; D gene uncertain. Germline loops: CDR1 WSHSY, CDR2 SAAADI. The CDR3 sequence is 14 residues long. V dropped 3 bases and J dropped 4 bases, with 7 bases sitting between them. The CDR3 DNA reads TGCGCCAGCAGTGATTTAAATTATAATTCACCCCTCCACTTT. Its protein product is CASSDLNYNSPLHF.

The chain joins TRBV7-9 to TRBJ1-2, with TRBD1 matching 7 bases. Germline V gene data show CDR1 as SEHNR and CDR2 as FQNEAQ (reference sequence). Trimming at V came to 5 bases and at J to 2 bases, leaving 8 bases not matched to a gene. This CDR3 spans 15 amino acids. The CDR3 loop is CASSPSLTGNYGYTF. As DNA, the CDR3 is TGTGCCAGCAGCCCCTCCTTGACAGGGAACTATGGCTACACCTTC.